A single sample is the source of the 26 T cell receptor beta chains below, sequenced in a study of monozygotic twins with inflammatory bowel disease. Reprocessing the 5' RACE reads, TCRdb reports a single entry for every CDR3 protein and omits DNA. This sample carries 150,000 to 200,000 distinct CDR3 sequences, with around 2.4% going to the ten biggest clones. The sequencing sample was made of blood. Receptors originate from a human donor with ulcerative colitis or Crohn's disease, or a healthy co-twin of an affected twin (not recorded which).

V is TRBV4-2 and J is TRBJ2-7; TCRdb selects TRBD2, and the lack of DNA leaves this call unchecked. The CDR3 sequence is 19 residues long. Germline CDR1 is LGHNA and CDR2 is YNFKEQ. CDR3 residues: CASSQAWVRGPSRPYEQYF.

The CDR3 protein is CATSDTSGGTDNEQFF. This chain connects TRBV24-1 to TRBJ2-1; there is no DNA to check the TCRdb D call of TRBD2. The CDR3 has 16 amino acids. CDR1 and CDR2 from the germline V gene are KGHDR and SFDVKD.

V usage is TRBV5-1 and J usage is TRBJ2-1; no DNA is available, so the TRBD1 call from TCRdb remains unchecked. Germline CDR1 and CDR2: SGHRS and YFSETQ. This CDR3 has 17 residues. The CDR3 region is CASSLAWGGASVNEQFF.

This chain links TRBV10-3 with TRBJ2-3; TCRdb's D gene call, TRBD1, goes unchecked for lack of DNA. Germline CDR1 and CDR2: ENHRY and SYGVKD. This CDR3 is 17 amino acids long. CDR3 protein: CAISESVGGGRTDTQYF.

CDR3 sequence reads: CASAWGSSYNEQFF. The chain uses TRBV19 and TRBJ2-1; without DNA, the TCRdb call of TRBD1 cannot be checked. Germline loops: CDR1 LNHDA, CDR2 SQIVND (reference sequence). The CDR3 loop spans 14 amino acids.

The chain employs TRBV5-4 and TRBJ2-1. The CDR3 length is 14 residues. Germline V gives CDR1 SGHNT, CDR2 YYREEE (reference sequence). CDR3 amino acids: CASSGQSSYNEQFF.

The chain has TRBV5-4 and TRBJ2-7; without DNA, the TCRdb call of TRBD2 cannot be checked. The V gene's germline CDR1 is SGHNT and CDR2 YYREEE (reference sequence). The CDR3 has 14 residues. The CDR3 region is CASSQGTTAYEQYF.

This chain connects TRBV11-2 to TRBJ1-1. The CDR3 is 13 residues long. Germline V gene lookup returns CDR1 SGHAT and CDR2 FQNNGV. CDR3 protein: CASSLWGTTEAFF.

This sequence joins TRBV5-1 and TRBJ2-3; TCRdb reports TRBD1, a call that lacks DNA to check it against. Germline V gene sequence: CDR1 SGHRS, CDR2 YFSETQ. This CDR3 contains 16 residues. The CDR3 loop reads CASSLPGTPGTDTQYF.

This chain connects TRBV12-3 or TRBV12-4 to TRBJ2-1. This CDR3 has 14 amino acids. CDR3 amino acids: CASSFSGSSNEQFF.

The chain couples TRBV7-9 to TRBJ1-1; TCRdb lists TRBD1, though no DNA is available to test this call. The CDR3 is 15 residues long. CDR1 is SEHNR and CDR2 is FQNEAQ in the germline V gene (reference sequence). The CDR3: CASSLAREPGTEAFF.

CDR3 in amino acids: CASTTAFIYEQYF. The V and J genes are TRBV28 and TRBJ2-7. Germline values: CDR1 MDHEN, CDR2 SYDVKM. The CDR3 is made up of 13 amino acids. Full variable domain (outside the CDR3, taken from reference TRBV28 and TRBJ2-7): DVKVTQSSRYLVKRTGEKVFLECVQDMDHENMFWYRQDPGLGLRLIYFSYDVKMKEKGDIPEGYSVSREKKERFSLILESASTNQTSMYLCASTTAFIYEQYFGPGTRLTVT.

The chain employs TRBV5-1 and TRBJ2-1; without DNA, the TCRdb call of TRBD1 cannot be checked. CDR3 size: 16 residues. Germline loops: CDR1 SGHRS, CDR2 YFSETQ. Here the CDR3 reads CASRPGRVWSYNEQFF.

The gene calls are TRBV6-1 and TRBJ2-2; TCRdb calls TRBD1, which cannot be checked without DNA. The germline gives CDR1 MNHNS, CDR2 SASEGT. The CDR3 length is 15 residues. CDR3 protein: CDSSDWGGSTGELFF.

The rearrangement links TRBV7-9 to TRBJ2-1. The CDR3 sequence is 11 residues long. Germline loops: CDR1 SEHNR, CDR2 FQNEAQ (reference sequence). CDR3 amino acids: CASSQSNEQFF.

The rearrangement uses TRBV5-8 and TRBJ2-3; there is no DNA to check the TCRdb D call of TRBD2. Looked up from germline, CDR1 is SGHTS and CDR2 is YDEGEE. This CDR3 is built from 14 residues. This chain's CDR3 is CASSYGRVGDTQYF.

CDR3 loop: CASSQSGQGAYEQYF. V is TRBV4-3 and J is TRBJ2-7; TCRdb lists TRBD1, though no DNA is available to test this call. Looked up from germline, CDR1 is LGHNA and CDR2 is YSLEER. This CDR3 region has 15 residues.

The rearrangement links TRBV7-2 to TRBJ2-7. Germline V CDR1 and CDR2: SGHTA, FQGNSA. CDR3 length: 14 residues. The chain's CDR3 is CASSLVLEPYEQYF.

The chain is built from TRBV24-1 and TRBJ1-1; TCRdb calls TRBD1, which cannot be checked without DNA. This CDR3 contains 13 residues. CDR1 and CDR2 from the germline V gene are KGHDR and SFDVKD. This CDR3 reads CATTGDKNTEAFF.

The CDR3 sequence is CASSSWGSYNSPLHF. V and J are TRBV5-6 and TRBJ1-6. Germline CDR1 is SGHDT and CDR2 is YYEEEE. This CDR3 contains 15 residues.

The rearrangement joins TRBV7-9 to TRBJ1-2. The CDR3 length is 13 residues. Germline loops: CDR1 SEHNR, CDR2 FQNEAQ (reference sequence). CDR3 residues: CASSLEAEDGYTF.

The CDR3 loop is CASSLELAGYEQYF. The genes are TRBV5-4 and TRBJ2-7; the D call of TRBD2 rests on TCRdb alone, since no DNA is present to check it. The CDR3 is 14 residues long. CDR1 is SGHNT and CDR2 is YYREEE in the germline V gene (reference sequence).

The chain is built from TRBV20-1 and TRBJ2-7; checking the TCRdb D call of TRBD1 is not possible without DNA. CDR1 and CDR2 (germline): DFQATT, SNEGSKA (reference sequence). The CDR3 consists of 13 residues. The CDR3 loop reads CSATGTVHYEQYF.

The V and J genes are TRBV14 and TRBJ1-1; TCRdb returns TRBD1, unconfirmable since there is no DNA. The germline V gene has CDR1 SGHDN and CDR2 FVKESK. The CDR3 is 15 amino acids. The CDR3 region is CASSQDPRWRGEAFF.

This rearrangement joins TRBV5-4 to TRBJ1-2. Germline CDR1 is SGHNT and CDR2 is YYREEE (reference sequence). The CDR3 is 15 amino acids. This CDR3 is CASSFGPKVDDGYTF.

The rearrangement links TRBV10-3 to TRBJ2-1; TCRdb proposes TRBD2, but this gene call is untestable without DNA. The CDR3 length is 14 residues. Germline assignment: CDR1 ENHRY and CDR2 SYGVKD. CDR3 sequence reads: CAIKAGLADNEQFF.